These 17 T cell receptor beta chains originate from one sample sequenced in a study of blood T cell repertoires in COVID-19. This table comes from immunoSEQ multiplex PCR, and its TCRdb copy is limited to in-frame clones, with some not included. The sample lists about 200,000 clones; approximately 94% were seen once. Material for sequencing was peripheral blood. Every receptor here comes from a man aged 25-45 years with COVID-19, enrolled during active disease.

The V call is TRBV12-5, the J call TRBJ2-1, with a tentative D call TRBD2 (6 bases). Germline values: CDR1 LGHNT, CDR2 FRNRAP. V lost 6 bases, J lost 0 bases, and 15 bases lay in between. The length of the CDR3 is 16 residues. The CDR3 nucleotides read TGTGCTAGTGGACCCTCCGGGACTCCCTCCTACAATGAGCAGTTCTTC. Translating gives CASGPSGTPSYNEQFF.

The chain has TRBV9 and TRBJ2-5, with D maybe TRBD2 (5 bases). Germline CDR1 reads SGDLS; CDR2 reads YYNGEE. The CDR3 has 13 residues. With 2 bases removed from V and 5 bases from J, the gap between germline ends came to 10 bases. DNA for the CDR3: TGTGCCAGCAGCGTCGGGGATGGCGAGACCCAGTACTTC. It encodes CASSVGDGETQYF. The variable domain in full, with the rest retrieved from reference TRBV9 and TRBJ2-5, is DSGVTQTPKHLITATGQRVTLRCSPRSGDLSVYWYQQSLDQGLQFLIQYYNGEERAKGNILERFSAQQFPDLHSELNLSSLELGDSALYFCASSVGDGETQYFGPGTRLLVL.

The chain carries TRBV7-7 and TRBJ2-7, with D possibly being TRBD1 (6 bases). Deletions cut 1 base from V and 1 base from J, with 11 bases between. This CDR3 is 15 amino acids long. CDR1 SSHAT and CDR2 FNYEAQ come from the germline V gene (reference sequence). The CDR3 coding sequence is TGTGCCAGCAGCTTAGAGGCAGGGGAGTCCTACGAGCAGTACTTC. The encoded protein is CASSLEAGESYEQYF.

V gene TRBV7-9 combines with J gene TRBJ1-2; no definite D call. V was shortened by 1 base and J by 4 bases, with 10 bases between the two germline ends. CDR3 size: 14 residues. Germline CDR1 SEHNR, CDR2 FQNEAQ (reference sequence). The CDR3 loop reads CASSLVAELYGYTF. Here the CDR3 DNA reads TGTGCCAGCAGCTTAGTTGCCGAGCTCTATGGCTACACCTTC.

CDR3 nucleotide sequence: TGCAGCGCACAGAAGGCCACAGGGGGTGTCCCAGAGACCCAGTACTTC. It codes for CSAQKATGGVPETQYF. The chain joins TRBV29-1 to TRBJ2-5; 8 nucleotides agree with TRBD1. This CDR3 has 16 residues. Germline CDR1 SQVTM, CDR2 ANQGSEA. The junction had 17 bases not matched to a gene; V was cut back by 7 bases and J by 4 bases.

The chain recombines TRBV4-1 with TRBJ2-4; tentatively, D is TRBD1 (5 bases). CDR3 length equals 14 residues. Germline CDR1 is MGHRA and CDR2 is YSYEKL. Trimming took 3 bases from V and 6 from J, leaving 12 bases between them. CDR3 sequence (DNA): TGCGCCAGCAGCCAGCAGGGCCCCCCAAACATTCAGTACTTC. It is translated as CASSQQGPPNIQYF.

In DNA, the CDR3 is TGTGCCAGCAGCCTCGGGGGTACAGATACGCAGTATTTT. This codes for CASSLGGTDTQYF. V gene TRBV9 combines with J gene TRBJ2-3; tentative D call: TRBD2 (6 bases). V lost 4 bases and J lost 3, with 9 bases in between. The CDR3 has 13 amino acids. Germline V gives CDR1 SGDLS, CDR2 YYNGEE.

The chain joins TRBV7-2 to TRBJ2-5; a weak D match, TRBD2 (7 bases). Trimming removed 5 bases from V and 4 bases from J, with 14 bases in between. CDR3 length equals 14 residues. Germline assignment: CDR1 SGHTA and CDR2 FQGNSA. The CDR3 DNA sequence: TGTGCCAGCAGCCTTTGGCGGGGGCCAGAGACCCAGTACTTC. As protein: CASSLWRGPETQYF.

This clone has only one observation. The V gene is TRBV6-5, the J gene TRBJ1-1, with 11 bases identical to TRBD1. The germline CDR1 and CDR2 sequences are MNHEY and SVGAGI. V shed 7 bases and J 6 bases; nucleotides not matched to a gene: 4. This CDR3 is 13 amino acids long. Written as DNA, the CDR3 is TGTGCCAGCATAGGACAGGGGGCCCCTGAAGCTTTCTTT. Its translation is CASIGQGAPEAFF.

This clone was seen only a few times. The rearrangement links TRBV18 to TRBJ1-6; unclear D gene. The length of the CDR3 is 14 residues. Deletions cut 1 base from V and 7 bases from J, with 8 bases between. The germline gives CDR1 KGHSH, CDR2 LQKENI. The CDR3 spells CASSPRGANSPLHF. Written as DNA, the CDR3 is TGTGCCAGCTCACCACGAGGAGCCAATTCACCCCTCCACTTT.

V usage is TRBV12-5 and J usage is TRBJ2-7; 9 bases align to TRBD1. V lost 7 bases, J lost 6 bases, and 19 bases stayed unmatched. The CDR3 has 17 amino acids. The germline gives CDR1 LGHNT, CDR2 FRNRAP. The CDR3 DNA reads TGTGCTAGTGCTACCAGGCGGTCGGACAGGGGCCCCTCCGAGCAGTACTTC. This encodes CASATRRSDRGPSEQYF.

The rearrangement joins TRBV3-1 (or the pseudogene TRBV3-2) to TRBJ1-1; D perhaps matches TRBD1 (6 bases). V shed 0 bases and J shed 0 bases, with 14 bases lying between them. In germline, CDR1 is LGHDT, CDR2 YNNKEL (reference sequence). This CDR3 has 17 amino acids. In nucleotides, the CDR3 is TGTGCCAGCAGCCAAGATCTAGGGGGGGTCCTGAACACTGAAGCTTTCTTT. It encodes CASSQDLGGVLNTEAFF.

This chain links TRBV19 with TRBJ1-3; 7 nucleotides match TRBD1. The J segment lost 0 bases and the V segment lost 3 bases, leaving 2 bases of the junction unmatched. CDR3 length: 15 amino acids. CDR1 is LNHDA and CDR2 is SQIVND in the germline V gene (reference sequence). Written as DNA, the CDR3 is TGTGCCAGTAGTATGGACAGGAGCTCTGGAAACACCATATATTTT. Protein: CASSMDRSSGNTIYF.

Only one count was recorded for this clone. The chain joins TRBV30 to TRBJ1-2; D unclear. The CDR3 is made up of 15 amino acids. From germline, CDR1 is GTSNPN and CDR2 SVGIG (reference sequence). The germline V and J ends were trimmed by 2 bases and 7 bases, with 20 bases remaining between them. CDR3 DNA sequence: TGTGCCTGGAGTTTCACCACCAACCGGGTGGGTGGCTACACCTTC. Translation: CAWSFTTNRVGGYTF. Complete variable domain (other parts from reference TRBV30 and TRBJ1-2): SQTIHQWPATLVQPVGSPLSLECTVEGTSNPNLYWYRQAAGRGLQLLFYSVGIGQISSEVPQNLSASRPQDRQFILSSKKLLLSDSGFYLCAWSFTTNRVGGYTFGSGTRLTVV.

The chain has TRBV18 and TRBJ1-4; no reliable D call. CDR1 is KGHSH, CDR2 LQKENI, per germline. Deletions cut 0 bases from V and 2 bases from J, with 7 bases between. The CDR3 loop spans 15 amino acids. The CDR3 spells CASSPPAGTNEKLFF. CDR3 nucleotide sequence: TGTGCCAGCTCACCACCGGCAGGCACTAATGAAAAACTGTTTTTT.

The chain uses TRBV12-3 or TRBV12-4 and TRBJ1-1; no reliable D call. The CDR3 runs 10 residues. V was trimmed by 10 bases and J by 2 bases, leaving 5 bases between them. CDR3 DNA: TGTGCCATAGTAAACACTGAAGCTTTCTTT. This translates into CAIVNTEAFF.

The chain carries TRBV5-5 and TRBJ1-1; D may be TRBD1 (6 bases). CDR3 size: 14 residues. The germline CDR1 and CDR2 sequences are SGHKS and YYEKEE (reference sequence). The germline V and J ends were trimmed by 4 bases and 0 bases, with 10 bases remaining between them. CDR3: CASSNGQMNTEAFF. The CDR3 DNA is TGTGCCAGCAGCAACGGACAGATGAACACTGAAGCTTTCTTT. Full variable domain (outside the CDR3, taken from reference TRBV5-5 and TRBJ1-1): DAGVTQSPTHLIKTRGQQVTLRCSPISGHKSVSWYQQVLGQGPQFIFQYYEKEERGRGNFPDRFSARQFPNYSSELNVNALLLGDSALYLCASSNGQMNTEAFFGQGTRLTVV.